The 27 T cell receptor beta chains given below trace back to one sample, sequenced in a study of Graves' ophthalmopathy and Graves' hyperthyroidism. Amplified material comprised TCR beta CDR3 regions derived from RNA transcripts. Investigators did first-round RT-PCR with HTBI primers, then second-round multiplex PCR. TCRdb called the multiplex PCR reads again in MiXCR, with one record for every CDR3 protein. Counted here are around 1,000,000 distinct CDR3 sequences, 35% to 40% occurring once; the ten biggest clones make up 11%. Sequencing was performed on peripheral blood or thyroid tissue (not recorded which). Receptors originate from an adult man with Graves' hyperthyroidism.

The chain recombines TRBV10-3 with TRBJ2-7, with 14 bases matching TRBD2. The CDR3 is 16 amino acids. Germline V gene lookup returns CDR1 ENHRY and CDR2 SYGVKD. With 5 bases clipped from V and 0 bases from J, the junction kept 3 bases outside the gene matches. This chain's CDR3 is CAISLGTSGSSYEQYF. CDR3 nucleotide sequence: TGTGCCATCAGTCTCGGGACTAGCGGGAGCTCCTACGAGCAGTACTTC.

The genes are TRBV5-1 and TRBJ2-5, with D perhaps matching TRBD1 or TRBD2 (7 bases each). Deletions cut 2 bases from V and 4 bases from J, with 21 bases between. The CDR3 extends over 17 amino acids. Per the germline V gene, CDR1 is SGHRS and CDR2 is YFSETQ. The CDR3 loop is CASSFLPPRGGVETQYF. Written as DNA, the CDR3 is TGCGCCAGCAGCTTCCTACCTCCCAGGGGGGGGGTAGAGACCCAGTACTTC.

This clonotype was seen repeatedly, ten times or more. The chain has TRBV2 and TRBJ1-5, with unresolved D. Germline CDR1 is SNHLY and CDR2 is FYNNEI. The CDR3 covers 13 residues. Trimming shortened V by 6 bases and J by 11 bases, and 17 bases separated the two germline ends. The CDR3 nucleotides are TGTGCCAGCAGGGGAGTGGGAGCCGGGGCCCAGCATTTT. This sequence encodes CASRGVGAGAQHF.

In DNA form, the CDR3 reads TGCAGTGCTAGGCCGGGACAGGACTACGAGCAGTACTTC. Its translation is CSARPGQDYEQYF. V is TRBV20-1 and J is TRBJ2-7, with TRBD1 matching 8 bases. CDR3 length: 13 amino acids. The germline V gene has CDR1 DFQATT and CDR2 SNEGSKA (reference sequence). After removal of 3 bases from V and 3 bases from J, the junction contained 4 bases not matched to a gene.

There are many counts of this clonotype. The chain is built from TRBV25-1 and TRBJ1-4; D is unresolved. Germline V gives CDR1 MGHDK, CDR2 SYGVNS. V lost 4 bases and J 5 bases, leaving 17 bases between the germline ends. The CDR3 contains 16 residues. CDR3 nucleotides: TGTGCCAGCAGTGCCCGCCCGGCAGGCCGAAATGAAAAACTGTTTTTT. Translation: CASSARPAGRNEKLFF.

This clonotype was seen ten or more times. The genes are TRBV5-5 and TRBJ2-7; no clear D. V lost 0 bases to trimming and J lost 10 bases, with 8 bases between them. The CDR3 is 11 residues long. CDR1 SGHKS and CDR2 YYEKEE come from the germline V gene (reference sequence). The CDR3 DNA follows: TGTGCCAGCAGCTTGGAACAGACTCAGTACTTC. This codes for CASSLEQTQYF.

The rearrangement uses TRBV15 and TRBJ1-4; a weak D match, TRBD1 (5 bases). The CDR3 contains 16 residues. V was cut by 0 bases and J by 5 bases, with 13 bases left in between. Germline V gives CDR1 LNHNV, CDR2 YYDKDF (reference sequence). The CDR3 loop reads CATSRDGTGYNEKLFF. CDR3 sequence (DNA): TGTGCCACCAGCAGAGATGGAACAGGCTACAATGAAAAACTGTTTTTT.

The CDR3 DNA is TGCGCCAGCAGTCCGGGGAACACGAATTCACCCCTCCACTTT. It specifies CASSPGNTNSPLHF. The chain combines TRBV10-2 with TRBJ1-6; no clear D. Germline CDR1 and CDR2: WSHSY and SAAADI. The length of the CDR3 is 14 residues. V was trimmed by 5 bases and J by 7 bases, leaving 12 bases between them.

The rearrangement links TRBV3-1 to TRBJ1-1; TRBD1 matches at 7 bases. The CDR3 covers 15 residues. CDR1 and CDR2 (germline): LGHDT, YNNKEL (reference sequence). With V trimmed by 9 bases and J by 3 bases, 13 bases remained unmatched. The CDR3 sequence is CASKKRDRDDTEAFF. The DNA of the CDR3 is TGTGCCAGTAAGAAGAGAGACAGGGACGACACTGAAGCTTTCTTT.

This clonotype was seen ten or more times. The CDR3, as DNA: TGCAGCGTTGAAGGAGGGGGCTTGTACGAGCAGTACTTC. It encodes CSVEGGGLYEQYF. The V gene is TRBV29-1, the J gene TRBJ2-7, with 7 bases identical to TRBD1. The ends lost 1 base at V and 4 bases at J; junction bases unmatched: 4. CDR1 and CDR2 (germline): SQVTM, ANQGSEA. CDR3 length: 13 amino acids.

This clonotype was counted many times. This chain joins TRBV7-9 and TRBJ2-7; D is unclear. The CDR3 runs 13 residues. Germline V gene lookup returns CDR1 SEHNR and CDR2 FQNEAQ (reference sequence). The V and J ends lost 1 base and 5 bases respectively, with 9 bases between them. The CDR3 is CASSLVLQDEQYF. DNA for the CDR3: TGTGCCAGCAGCTTAGTCTTGCAGGACGAGCAGTACTTC.

There are a few counts of this clonotype. One end of the junction varies from germline; a read error may be responsible. The chain links TRBV7-8 to TRBJ1-5; D ambiguous. Germline lookup yields CDR1 SGHVS and CDR2 FQNEAQ. The CDR3 is 14 amino acids. The CDR3 sequence is CASSGVQEYQPQHF. CDR3 DNA sequence: TGCGCCAGCAGCGGCGTTCAGGAGTATCAGCCCCAGCATTTT.

This clonotype was recorded many times. The chain recombines TRBV14 with TRBJ1-1; no clear D gene. The CDR3 totals 14 residues. Germline V gene lookup returns CDR1 SGHDN and CDR2 FVKESK. V was pared by 0 bases and J by 11 bases, with 16 bases between. The DNA of the CDR3 is TGTGCCAGCAGCCAAGAGGTAGGGTTCCGGGGTGCTTTCTTT. It translates to CASSQEVGFRGAFF.

There are many counts of this clonotype. This chain joins TRBV29-1 and TRBJ2-7; D not certain. This CDR3 is 13 amino acids long. Deletions cut 4 bases from V and 3 bases from J, with 13 bases between. Germline values: CDR1 SQVTM, CDR2 ANQGSEA. CDR3 coding DNA: TGCAGCGTTGCCTCGGCGATAGGCTACGAGCAGTACTTC. Its translation: CSVASAIGYEQYF.

Ten or more counts support this clonotype. CDR3 amino acids: CASSLVRAGNTIYF. In DNA, the CDR3 is TGTGCCAGCAGCTTAGTGCGGGCTGGAAACACCATATATTTT. The genes are TRBV7-2 and TRBJ1-3, with D uncertain. V was cut by 1 base and J by 2 bases, with 6 bases left in between. There are 14 residues in the CDR3. Per germline, CDR1 SGHTA and CDR2 FQGNSA. The full variable domain, completed using reference TRBV7-2 and TRBJ1-3, is GAGVSQSPSNKVTEKGKDVELRCDPISGHTALYWYRQSLGQGLEFLIYFQGNSAPDKSGLPSDRFSAERTGGSVSTLTIQRTQQEDSAVYLCASSLVRAGNTIYFGEGSWLTVV.

The table lists this clonotype with many counts. The genes are TRBV9 and TRBJ2-5; 7 nucleotides agree with TRBD2. With V trimmed by 2 bases and J by 4 bases, 2 bases remained unmatched. The germline V gene has CDR1 SGDLS and CDR2 YYNGEE. The CDR3 consists of 13 residues. CDR3 nucleotides: TGTGCCAGCAGCGTCCGCGGGGGAGAGACCCAGTACTTC. It is translated as CASSVRGGETQYF.

This rearrangement joins TRBV7-2 to TRBJ1-2; tentative D call: TRBD1 (5 bases). From germline, CDR1 is SGHTA and CDR2 FQGNSA. Trimming shortened V by 5 bases and J by 7 bases, and 23 bases separated the two germline ends. The CDR3 runs 16 residues. The CDR3 region has the DNA TGTGCCAGCAGCGCCACGCGGGCGAAGTGGGGACGTGGCTACACCTTC. This translates into CASSATRAKWGRGYTF. The variable domain in full, completed from reference TRBV7-2 and TRBJ1-2, reads GAGVSQSPSNKVTEKGKDVELRCDPISGHTALYWYRQSLGQGLEFLIYFQGNSAPDKSGLPSDRFSAERTGGSVSTLTIQRTQQEDSAVYLCASSATRAKWGRGYTFGSGTRLTVV.

This chain uses TRBV20-1 with TRBJ1-2, with 12 bases lining up with TRBD1. This CDR3 comprises 12 residues. Germline assignment: CDR1 DFQATT and CDR2 SNEGSKA (reference sequence). The junction had 3 bases not matched to a gene; V was cut back by 5 bases and J by 8 bases. The CDR3 nucleotides read TGCAGTGCTGGGACAGGGGGCAGAGGCTACACCTTC. This codes for CSAGTGGRGYTF.

V usage is TRBV10-3 and J usage is TRBJ1-4; the D gene is possibly TRBD1 (6 bases). Germline CDR1 reads ENHRY; CDR2 reads SYGVKD. CDR3 length: 14 residues. V dropped 7 bases and J dropped 8 bases, with 17 bases sitting between them. The CDR3 nucleotides are TGTGCCATCACCCCGTTACAGGGCGGGGAAAAACTGTTTTTT. Protein: CAITPLQGGEKLFF.

The chain couples TRBV5-8 to TRBJ2-5; weak D call: TRBD2 (5 bases). Germline V gives CDR1 SGHTS, CDR2 YDEGEE. The CDR3 runs to 15 residues. V lost 0 bases and J lost 3, with 12 bases in between. The chain's CDR3 is CASSLGLASEETQYF. The CDR3 DNA reads TGTGCCAGCAGCTTGGGTCTAGCTTCGGAAGAGACCCAGTACTTC.

The chain joins TRBV6-2 or TRBV6-3 to TRBJ2-5; the D is unclear. The V end was cut by 2 bases, the J end by 5 bases, with 9 bases between. The CDR3 consists of 13 residues. CDR1 is MNHEY, CDR2 SVGEGT, per germline. CDR3 in DNA: TGTGCCAGCAGTTACCTTCACGGGGAGACCCAGTACTTC. Amino acids: CASSYLHGETQYF.

This clonotype was recorded at least ten times. The chain uses TRBV10-2 and TRBJ2-2, with D perhaps matching TRBD2 (5 bases). Germline V gene sequence: CDR1 WSHSY, CDR2 SAAADI. V was trimmed by 7 bases and J by 0 bases, leaving 12 bases between them. The CDR3 sequence is 15 residues long. This CDR3 is CASTTGIANTGELFF. CDR3 sequence (DNA): TGCGCCAGCACAACCGGGATTGCGAACACCGGGGAGCTGTTTTTT.

This clonotype was seen only a few times. This chain links TRBV7-9 with TRBJ1-4; 7 bases are shared with TRBD1. The ends lost 0 bases at V and 8 bases at J; junction bases unmatched: 6. CDR1 is SEHNR, CDR2 FQNEAQ, per germline (reference sequence). The CDR3 contains 15 residues. The CDR3 is CASSLAGQMKEKLFF. The CDR3 DNA is TGTGCCAGCAGCTTAGCGGGACAGATGAAGGAAAAACTGTTTTTT.

This clonotype was observed at least ten times. The V call is TRBV29-1, the J call TRBJ2-7, with D uncertain. V was shortened by 4 bases and J by 2 bases, with 9 bases between the two germline ends. CDR3 length: 12 amino acids. In germline, CDR1 is SQVTM, CDR2 ANQGSEA. The CDR3 nucleotides read TGCAGCGTTGCGCTGGCTCCCTACGAGCAGTACTTC. Translating it yields CSVALAPYEQYF.

This clonotype appeared a few times. The chain couples TRBV10-3 to TRBJ1-2, with TRBD1 identical over 7 bases. The V segment lost 5 bases and the J segment 4 bases; nucleotides outside the gene matches: 7. The CDR3 totals 14 residues. Per the germline V gene, CDR1 is ENHRY and CDR2 is SYGVKD. The CDR3 loop reads CAISLSAGGYGYTF. CDR3 bases: TGTGCCATCAGTTTATCGGCAGGGGGCTATGGCTACACCTTC.

The chain is built from TRBV6-5 and TRBJ2-5; D not resolved. The CDR3 totals 15 residues. Germline V CDR1 and CDR2: MNHEY, SVGAGI. Deletions cut 8 bases from V and 1 base from J, with 17 bases between. CDR3 bases: TGTGCCAGCGCCTCGATATCACCCGCCCAAGAGACCCAGTACTTC. It encodes CASASISPAQETQYF.

There are a few counts of this clonotype. V usage is TRBV7-8 and J usage is TRBJ1-2; no definite D call. Deletions cut 4 bases from V and 2 bases from J, with 8 bases between. Germline V gives CDR1 SGHVS, CDR2 FQNEAQ. The CDR3 has 13 amino acids. The DNA of the CDR3 is TGTGCCAGCAGCTATCCCGGGAACTATGGCTACACCTTC. Protein product: CASSYPGNYGYTF.